The present T cell receptor beta chain was sequenced within a study of molecular identifiers for immune sequencing clone quantification (dated by TCRdb to the late 2010s). At the level of the whole study: For a replicate experiment, RNA from roughly 20,000 or 100,000 naive CD8 T cells was divided into five aliquots, and four of the five aliquots were sequenced. This methods study used CD8 T cells to benchmark TCR RNA copy counting and molecular-identifier clustering-based TCR repertoire sequencing (MIDCIRS).

The full study reports these points: Modeling gave about 3.3 recovered TCR RNA copies per cell versus roughly 10 by digital PCR, implying about 30% capture efficiency. In CMV-specific effector cells, over 99% of molecules were held by clones above 20 RNA copies, whereas under 1% of molecules were held by such clones in naive cells. Identical TCR molecules sharing a barcode could cause highly expanded clone sizes to be underestimated. Even against a background of roughly 1 million naive CD8 T cells, spiked-in Jurkat TCR RNA amounting to a single cell's worth was reported to be detectable. When barcode sub-clustering was omitted, TCR diversity was inflated by chimeric consensus sequences, with chimeras reaching as high as 47%. Naive libraries contained spiked-in Jurkat TCR RNA (approximately ten copies' worth), which is not part of the donor repertoire.

This clonotype was counted ten times or more. The antigen it binds to is not known. No base-level quality is on record; no much larger clone is a single base apart. V was cut back by 5 bases and J by 4 bases, leaving a gap of 17 bases between them. CDR3 length: 16 amino acids, cysteine to phenylalanine. Kept here is only the CDR3 DNA, which spans 48 bases and is read in frame from base 1. Receptors were amplified or captured by PCR. TCRdb records NextSeq 500 as the sequencer. Bulk TCR libraries were prepared as previously described, using TCR primers listed in Table S5. Total RNA was purified with the Qiagen AllPrep DNA/RNA kit. Reads from multiple sequencing runs of the same library were pooled before analysis. In the source study's methods: Reads were retained only if the reads had an exact TCR constant sequence, and the retained reads were trimmed to 150 nt and grouped according to their 12-nt molecular barcodes. Reads inside each barcode group were sub-clustered using a 15% Levenshtein threshold, and a quality-weighted consensus sequence was constructed for each RNA molecule. Non-functional sequences were filtered out, along with any lower-count sequence sitting one edit away from another sequence. Barcode sub-clusters with fewer than 20% of the maximum read count were removed, based on fitting two negative binomial distributions. The public sequencing data were trimmed at Q25 with fastp and processed into clonotypes with MiXCR by TCRdb, which kept only in-frame beta chains. Merged by CDR3 protein, the rows form single entries marked with the most common genes and DNA. The V and J calls follow TCRdb's processing rather than the paper's. The table for this sample lists approximately 630,000 distinct CDR3 sequences; about 25% of them were counted only once. 0.78% of the sample is held by the ten biggest clonotypes.

Naive CD8 T cell libraries were made from about 20,000 to 1,000,000 sorted cells using 10%, 30% or 50% of purified RNA. On a BD FACSAria II, naive CD8 T cells were FACS-sorted as CD8+CD4-CCR7+CD45RA+ and collected into RLT Plus buffer. To test detection sensitivity, Jurkat RNA equal to under 13 TCR copies was added to samples of about 17,000-1,100,000 naive CD8 T cells. CD8 T cells were enriched using RosetteSep CD8+ T Cell Enrichment Cocktail and Ficoll-Paque, and the enriched cells then underwent ACK red cell lysis. The chain is made from TRBV12-3 or TRBV12-4 and TRBJ2-2; TRBD2 might be the D gene, on 6 matching bases. The sequence derives from a human donor in good health. Some libraries in this study had Jurkat cell RNA spiked in. Sequenced: naive CD8+ T cells from blood, with Jurkat cell RNA spiked in. The cell subset or site label corresponds to: FACS-sorted CD8+CD4-CCR7+CD45RA+ naive T cells. The CDR3 reads as follows: CASSPQAPGGTGELFF. The nucleotide sequence reads as follows: TGTGCCAGCAGTCCGCAGGCACCCGGGGGCACCGGGGAGCTGTTTTTT.